This T cell receptor beta chain was documented in a study of cytomegalovirus exposure and HLA in healthy donors. Study-level findings and limits: Only CMV serostatus was available as immune exposure information. Later genetic work tied a missense DCLRE1C variant to beta-chain V and J trimming. Links to common viral pathogens appeared, in a later analysis, for several of the most significant clusters.

In regard to this clone: No antigen is known for it.

V trimming: 3 bases; J trimming: 5 bases; junction bases outside the gene matches: 9. The germline gives CDR1 KGHSH, CDR2 LQKENI. The CDR3 is 15 residues long. The study ran its PCR with 60 Vbeta and 13 Jbeta primers. Assay: immunoSEQ multiplex PCR; the TCRdb copy retains only in-frame clones and omits some. The sample contains more than 95,000 clones, 76% of which appear only once. The rearrangement joins TRBV18 to TRBJ1-1; 7 bases align to TRBD1. Sequenced sample: PBMCs. The TCR sequence derives from a woman under 30 in good health and CMV-seropositive. The CDR3 protein is CASSPGGGAWTEAFF. CDR3 nucleotide sequence: TGTGCCAGCTCACCTGGAGGGGGCGCGTGGACTGAAGCTTTCTTT.